The text below deals with one T cell receptor (beta chain). What this receptor recognizes is not known. No much larger clonotype is one base removed from it; base qualities were not supplied. This entry is derived from a study of shared clonotypes between healthy human individuals (dated by TCRdb to the early 2020s). Regarding the research as a whole: A few men and a couple of women, aged 18 to 49 years, made up the cohort. To increase sequencing depth and limit assay-specific biases, TCR repertoire library preparation and sequencing were carried out by different laboratories using diverse techniques. For each donor, CD4 naive and CD4 memory were each run on three plates, CD8 naive on two plates, and CD8 memory on one plate. Per donor, leukapheresis produced somewhere between about 0.94 and 9 billion PBMCs. Blood TCR repertoires of roughly 5 healthy adults were deeply sequenced to estimate repertoire size and the extent of clonotype sharing between individuals. Study-level results and caveats: Estimated clonotype richness was generally larger for naive than for memory subsets. Because the study included only a small number of donors, the genetic and exposure-history diversity represented was limited. Compared with non-shared clonotypes, the clonotypes found in all four sorted-subset donors had higher generation probabilities. About 4.5% of naive CD4, approximately 3.7% of naive CD8, approximately 2% of memory CD4, and about 0.4% of memory CD8 clonotypes were shared across several donors. Only blood was sampled, and tissue TCR repertoires likely differ from those in blood. Based on pairwise subsampling, the degree of clonotype sharing among donors was expected to be affected by sequencing depth. Incomplete sequencing was indicated by rarefaction of sorted-subset datasets, despite the large sequencing depth.

The donors were healthy, HIV-negative adults who had no recently reported acute infections or vaccinations. Only Caucasian adults living in Nashville, Tennessee, USA were represented among the donors. CD4+ T cells were enriched by magnetic negative selection; naive cells were then positively selected on CD45RA, and the negative fraction formed the memory subset. Blood was collected by leukapheresis, and PBMCs were isolated by Ficoll-Histopaque density gradient centrifugation and then cryopreserved in liquid nitrogen vapor phase. Analytical flow cytometry was used to check the purity and quantity of every magnetically sorted T cell population. Genomic DNA was isolated from every sorted fraction and measured by UV absorbance on a Nanodrop 2000c. TCR CDR3 regions were amplified from genomic DNA by multiplex PCR using the deep immunoSEQ assay. For each cell subset, the extracted genomic DNA was distributed evenly across all wells of several immunoSEQ 96-well plates, and each plate served as one replicate. For sorted subsets, roughly 190 ng of genomic DNA, equivalent to some 33,000 T cell genomes, went into each replicate PCR. Purified libraries were measured with a Qubit 3.0 fluorometer, size-checked on a Bioanalyzer 2100, and measured again with the KAPA Library Quantification kit. Each immunoSEQ 96-well plate was sequenced on its own single-read 150-cycle Illumina NextSeq 550 flow cell. As for the authors' bioinformatics: Because the immunoSEQ output held only junctional sequences and lacked quality scores, the filtering could not match the filtering applied to full-length reads. Sequences were annotated with PyIR, a Python wrapper for IgBLAST v1.9, and V/J genes and CDR3 were assigned using IMGT germline references. Reads with weak V/J assignments (E-value above 1e-6), missing CDR3, stop codons, out-of-frame junctions, or ambiguous translated residues were removed. V3J clonotypes were defined as sequences sharing the same inferred V gene, J gene, and CDR3 amino acid sequence. To compute the percentage overlap between repertoires, the number of shared unique clonotypes was divided by the size of the smaller repertoire. Repertoire richness was assessed with RTK rarefaction, the Chao1 estimator, and Recon v2.1 estimates of unobserved clonotypes. For all TCRbeta clonotypes obtained by the gDNA method from a handful of donors, generation probabilities were computed with OLGA. TCRdb holds this immuneACCESS table with in-frame rearrangements only. Some clones are missing; in checked studies, unresolved V genes explain under half, and the rest has no known cause. The V and J calls and clone size come from that table; D and trimming were worked out from the DNA. The sample records some 360,000 clones, around four fifths of which are singletons. Roughly a tenth of the sample belongs to the ten largest clones.

This TCR was sampled from a man aged 25-45 years in good health. The sequenced sample was memory CD4+ T cells sorted from blood. The sample's cell subset or site label, decoded: CD45RA-negative fraction.

The base sequence is TGTGCCAGCAGCTGGGGGACTAGCGGGAGGGCAGGGGAGCAGTACTTC. Its protein is CASSWGTSGRAGEQYF. The sequence is built from TRBV5-4 and TRBJ2-7, with TRBD2 identical over 16 junction bases. Per the germline V gene (reference sequence), SGHNT is the CDR1 and YYREEE is the CDR2. V and J are trimmed by 3 bases and 7 bases, and the gene matches miss 7 bases of the junction. There are 16 amino acids in the CDR3, from cysteine to phenylalanine inclusive. The CDR3 DNA has 48 bases and is translated from base 1.